These T cell receptor beta chains were read from a single sample in a study of cytomegalovirus exposure and HLA in healthy donors. The repertoire was sequenced with immunoSEQ multiplex PCR; TCRdb's copy has only in-frame clones and lacks some. The sample shows roughly 55,000 clones, and approximately 8.9% sits with its ten largest clones. Sequenced material: PBMCs. These receptors were obtained from a man in his forties or fifties in good health and CMV-seropositive. The CDR3 runs from the conserved cysteine through the conserved F or W. The D gene is left open where the match is weak.

>TRBV7-2|TRBJ1-6|NA
TGTGCCAGCAGCACGACAGAAACACCCCTCCACTTT
CASSTTETPLHF
>TRBV4-2|TRBJ2-7|TRBD1
TGTGCCAGCAGCCGAGGGACAGGACGGCTTTTGGAGCAGTACTTC
CASSRGTGRLLEQYF
>TRBV11-2|TRBJ1-2|NA
TGTGCCAGCAGCCCTACAGGCAACTATGGCTACACCTTC
CASSPTGNYGYTF
>TRBV5-4|TRBJ2-3|TRBD2
TGTGCCAGCAGTTCAGGACTAGCGGGAGATAGGGATACGCAGTATTTT
CASSSGLAGDRDTQYF
>TRBV6-5|TRBJ1-2|TRBD1
TGTGCCAGCAGGCCAACAGGGGGGATCTATGGCTACACCTTC
CASRPTGGIYGYTF
>TRBV7-6|TRBJ2-1|NA
TGTGCCAGCAGCCGTCAGCCAGGGGATGAGCAGTTCTTC
CASSRQPGDEQFF
>TRBV5-1|TRBJ2-7|TRBD1
TGCGCCAGCAGTTTTACAGGGGGCGAGCAGTACTTC
CASSFTGGEQYF
>TRBV4-2|TRBJ1-3|NA
TGTGCCAGCAGCCGGAGGGACGGGACTGGAAACACCATATATTTT
CASSRRDGTGNTIYF
>TRBV7-3|TRBJ2-7|TRBD1
TGTGCCAGCAGCCCTGGACAGGACTTCTCCTACGAGCAGTACTTC
CASSPGQDFSYEQYF
>TRBV2|TRBJ2-5|TRBD2
TGTGCCAGCAGTAACCGACTAGCGGGGGGCGTAGAGACCCAGTACTTC
CASSNRLAGGVETQYF
>TRBV19|TRBJ2-2|TRBD2
TGTGCCAGTAGTATAGGGCTAGCGGGAGTAGCCGGGGAGCTGTTTTTT
CASSIGLAGVAGELFF
>TRBV19|TRBJ1-2|NA
TGTGCCACCACAGACAGATCTTACTATGGCTACACCTTC
CATTDRSYYGYTF
>TRBV7-3|TRBJ1-1|NA
TGTGCCAGCAGCTCCCCGAGGAAGGCTAAAGAAGCTTTCTTT
CASSSPRKAKEAFF
>TRBV19|TRBJ2-7|TRBD1
TGTGCCAGTAGCGACCCCCGGGGACAGGGGTTTTACGAGCAGTACTTC
CASSDPRGQGFYEQYF
>TRBV19|TRBJ2-2|TRBD2
TGTGCCAGTAGACGAAGCGGGGAGAACACCGGGGAGCTGTTTTTT
CASRRSGENTGELFF
>TRBV6-5|TRBJ1-5|NA
TGTGCCAGCAGTTACGGGCAGGGAGGTCAGCCCCAGCATTTT
CASSYGQGGQPQHF
>TRBV7-5|TRBJ2-1|NA
TGTGCCAGAAGCTTACTGGTCGGGGGGATCTACAATGAGCAGTTCTTC
CARSLLVGGIYNEQFF
>TRBV5-4|TRBJ2-3|TRBD1
TGTGCCAGCAGCGTCGACAGGGTTGGTAAGGATACGCAGTATTTT
CASSVDRVGKDTQYF
>TRBV12-5|TRBJ2-3|TRBD1
TGTGCTAGTGGTTTGCTAAACAAGACAGGGTCGAGCACAGATACGCAGTATTTT
CASGLLNKTGSSTDTQYF
>TRBV9|TRBJ1-1|NA
TGTGCCAGCGGCTCTGAATCAGGTGAAGCTTTCTTT
CASGSESGEAFF
>TRBV6-5|TRBJ1-2|NA
TGTGCCAGCAAAAGGGGCGGCAACTATGGCTACACCTTC
CASKRGGNYGYTF
>TRBV7-7|TRBJ1-1|TRBD1
TGTGCTAGCAGCTTAGCCGCGGGACAGGGAGAAGAGGGCACTGAAGCTTTCTTT
CASSLAAGQGEEGTEAFF
>TRBV5-1|TRBJ1-2|NA
TGCGCCAGCAGCCCGGTAGGGGCCGATGGCTACACCTTC
CASSPVGADGYTF
>TRBV7-2|TRBJ2-7|TRBD2
TGTGCCAGCAGCCCTCCTAGCGGGGGGGCCTCCTACGAGCAGTACTTC
CASSPPSGGASYEQYF
>TRBV6-5|TRBJ1-2|TRBD1
TGTGCCAGCAGTTATGGGACAGGGGACGATGGCTACACCTTC
CASSYGTGDDGYTF
>TRBV6-6|TRBJ1-2|TRBD1
TGTGCCAGCAGTCCGGACAGGGTTTCCTATGGCTACACCTTC
CASSPDRVSYGYTF
>TRBV5-4|TRBJ2-3|NA
TGTGCCAGCACCCCTCAGGGTAGCACAGATACGCAGTATTTT
CASTPQGSTDTQYF
>TRBV7-7|TRBJ2-1|NA
TGTGCTAGCAGCTTATCGGAGGGCCAGGCTGACAATGAGCAGTTCTTC
CASSLSEGQADNEQFF
>TRBV7-9|TRBJ1-2|NA
TGTGCCAGTAACAGGGAGGGTGGACCGAACTATGGCTACACCTTC
CASNREGGPNYGYTF
>TRBV6-5|TRBJ1-2|NA
TGTGCCAGCAGCGAGGGCGCTAACTATGGCTACACCTTC
CASSEGANYGYTF
>TRBV5-1|TRBJ2-1|TRBD1
TGCGCCAGCAGCCTCCGACAGGGCATCCCCCAGTTCTTC
CASSLRQGIPQFF
>TRBV6-5|TRBJ1-2|NA
TGTGCCAGCAGTTACGGGGGCGGAGCTAACTATGGCTACACCTTC
CASSYGGGANYGYTF
>TRBV30|TRBJ2-2|NA
TGTGCCTGGCGCCAGGGTAGCGGCACCGGGGAGCTGTTTTTT
CAWRQGSGTGELFF
>TRBV7-2|TRBJ2-3|NA
TGTGCCAGCAGCCCGGCCCCCAGGGGCACAGATACGCAGTATTTT
CASSPAPRGTDTQYF
>TRBV18|TRBJ1-5|NA
TGTGCCAGCTCGGCGGGAGGGGGTCAGCCCCAGCATTTT
CASSAGGGQPQHF
>TRBV13|TRBJ2-5|TRBD1
TGTGCCAGCAGCTCACAGGGGACAGGGGGGGAGACCCAGTACTTC
CASSSQGTGGETQYF
>TRBV6-5|TRBJ2-3|TRBD1
TGTGCCAGCAGCCAAAAGGGGGCGAGCACAGATACGCAGTATTTT
CASSQKGASTDTQYF
>TRBV5-4|TRBJ2-7|TRBD1
TGTGCCAGCAACCGTGGAGGGGCAGGGGGCGGCCACGAGCAGTACTTC
CASNRGGAGGGHEQYF
>TRBV6-5|TRBJ1-2|TRBD1
TGTGCCAGCAATCCGACAGGGTCTAACTATGGCTACACCTTC
CASNPTGSNYGYTF
>TRBV7-2|TRBJ2-7|TRBD2
TGTGCCAGTTCGTGGGGGGGATCCGCCTACGAGCAGTACTTC
CASSWGGSAYEQYF
>TRBV6-6|TRBJ1-5|TRBD1
TGTGCCAGCAGTTCGGACAGGAATCAGCCCCAGCATTTT
CASSSDRNQPQHF
>TRBV4-3|TRBJ2-7|NA
TGCGCCAGCAGCCAAGACAGGGGATCCTACGAGCAGTACTTC
CASSQDRGSYEQYF
>TRBV19|TRBJ1-5|NA
TGTGCCAGTAGTATCAAGAGGGCAGTGGATAGCAATCAGCCCCAGCATTTT
CASSIKRAVDSNQPQHF
>TRBV18|TRBJ1-5|TRBD1
TGTGCCAGCTCACGGGGACAGGGAAATCAGCCCCAGCATTTT
CASSRGQGNQPQHF
>TRBV29-1|TRBJ2-1|TRBD2
TGCAGCGTTGTGGGACTAGCGGGAGAAGGGTCCTACAATGAGCAGTTCTTC
CSVVGLAGEGSYNEQFF
>TRBV7-8|TRBJ2-7|TRBD2
TGTGCCAGCGGCGGGACTAGCGTCTACGAGCAGTACTTC
CASGGTSVYEQYF
>TRBV5-1|TRBJ2-2|NA
TGCGCCAGCAGCTTCCCTAACACCGGGGAGCTGTTTTTT
CASSFPNTGELFF
>TRBV7-3|TRBJ2-2|TRBD1
TGTGCCAGCAGCTCGAATCAGGGGGCCGGGGAGCTGTTTTTT
CASSSNQGAGELFF